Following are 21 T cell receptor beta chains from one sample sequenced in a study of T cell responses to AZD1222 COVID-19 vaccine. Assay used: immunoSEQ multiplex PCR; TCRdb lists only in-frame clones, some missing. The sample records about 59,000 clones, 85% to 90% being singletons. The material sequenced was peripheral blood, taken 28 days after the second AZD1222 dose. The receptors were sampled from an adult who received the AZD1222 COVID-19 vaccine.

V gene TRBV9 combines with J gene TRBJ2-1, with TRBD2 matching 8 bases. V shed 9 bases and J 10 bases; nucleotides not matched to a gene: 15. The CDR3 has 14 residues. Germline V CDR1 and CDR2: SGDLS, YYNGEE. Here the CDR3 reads CATGRLAGPGEQFF. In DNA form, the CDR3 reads TGTGCCACGGGACGTCTAGCGGGTCCGGGGGAGCAGTTCTTC.

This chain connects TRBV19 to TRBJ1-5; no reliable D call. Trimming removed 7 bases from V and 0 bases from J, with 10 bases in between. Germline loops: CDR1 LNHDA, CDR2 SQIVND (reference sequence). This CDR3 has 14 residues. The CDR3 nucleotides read TGTGCCAGTAAAAGCCGGTATAGCAATCAGCCCCAGCATTTT. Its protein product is CASKSRYSNQPQHF.

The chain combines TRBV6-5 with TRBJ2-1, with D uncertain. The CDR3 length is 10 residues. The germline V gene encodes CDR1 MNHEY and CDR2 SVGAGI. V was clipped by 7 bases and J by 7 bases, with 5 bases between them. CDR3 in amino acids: CASISNEQFF. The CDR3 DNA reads TGTGCCAGCATCAGTAATGAGCAGTTCTTC.

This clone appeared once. In nucleotides, the CDR3 is TGCGCCAGCAGCCCCGACAGGCCAACTAACTATGGCTACACCTTC. It yields the protein CASSPDRPTNYGYTF. J is TRBJ1-2 and V is TRBV5-1; D may be TRBD1 (6 bases). This CDR3 has 15 amino acids. Germline V lookup: CDR1 SGHRS, CDR2 YFSETQ. Trimming took off 4 bases at V and 0 bases at J, with 13 bases between the two ends.

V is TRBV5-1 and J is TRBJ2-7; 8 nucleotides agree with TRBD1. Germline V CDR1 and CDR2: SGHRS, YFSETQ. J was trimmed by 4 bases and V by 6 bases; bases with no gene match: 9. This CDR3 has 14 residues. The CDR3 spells CASTGQGGGYEQYF. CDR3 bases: TGCGCCAGCACTGGACAGGGTGGGGGTTACGAGCAGTACTTC. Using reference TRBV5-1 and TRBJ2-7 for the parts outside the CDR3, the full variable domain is KAGVTQTPRYLIKTRGQQVTLSCSPISGHRSVSWYQQTPGQGLQFLFEYFSETQRNKGNFPGRFSGRQFSNSRSEMNVSTLELGDSALYLCASTGQGGGYEQYFGPGTRLTVT.

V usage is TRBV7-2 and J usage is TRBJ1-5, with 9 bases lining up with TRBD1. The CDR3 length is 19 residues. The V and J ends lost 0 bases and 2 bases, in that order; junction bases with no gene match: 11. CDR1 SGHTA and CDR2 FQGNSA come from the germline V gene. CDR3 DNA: TGTGCCAGCAGCTTAGCAGGTCCGACAGGGGGTACGGGCAATCAGCCCCAGCATTTT. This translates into CASSLAGPTGGTGNQPQHF.

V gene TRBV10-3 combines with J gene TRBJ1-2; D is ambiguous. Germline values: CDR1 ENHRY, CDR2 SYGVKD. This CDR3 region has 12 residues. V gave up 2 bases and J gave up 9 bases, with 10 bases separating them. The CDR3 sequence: CAISETKGSYTF. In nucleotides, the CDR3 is TGTGCCATCAGTGAGACAAAAGGGAGCTACACCTTC.

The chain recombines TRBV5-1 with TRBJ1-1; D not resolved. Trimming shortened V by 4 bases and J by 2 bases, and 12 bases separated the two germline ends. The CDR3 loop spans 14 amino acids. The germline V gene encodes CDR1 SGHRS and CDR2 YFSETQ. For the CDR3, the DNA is TGCGCCAGCAGCCCCCGGACTCCCAACACTGAAGCTTTCTTT. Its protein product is CASSPRTPNTEAFF.

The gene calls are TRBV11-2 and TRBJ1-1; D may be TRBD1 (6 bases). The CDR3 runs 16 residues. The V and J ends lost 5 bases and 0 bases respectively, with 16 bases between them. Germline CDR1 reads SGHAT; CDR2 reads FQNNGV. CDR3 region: CASSPNRGAMNTEAFF. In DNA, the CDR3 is TGTGCCAGCAGCCCCAATCGGGGGGCCATGAACACTGAAGCTTTCTTT.

The CDR3 region has the DNA TGTGCCAGCAGTTACTCGATAAGCAGACAGTATGGCTACACCTTC. Translating gives CASSYSISRQYGYTF. This chain uses TRBV6-5 with TRBJ1-2; a weak D match, TRBD1 (5 bases). CDR3 length equals 15 residues. Trimming removed 0 bases from V and 5 bases from J, with 13 bases in between. Germline loops: CDR1 MNHEY, CDR2 SVGAGI.

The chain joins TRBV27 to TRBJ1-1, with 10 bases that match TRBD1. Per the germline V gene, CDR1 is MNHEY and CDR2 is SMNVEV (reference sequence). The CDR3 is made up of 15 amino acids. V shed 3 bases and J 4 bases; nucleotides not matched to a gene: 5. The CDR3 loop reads CASSLRGTGATEAFF. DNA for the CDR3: TGTGCCAGCAGTTTGAGAGGGACAGGGGCCACTGAAGCTTTCTTT.

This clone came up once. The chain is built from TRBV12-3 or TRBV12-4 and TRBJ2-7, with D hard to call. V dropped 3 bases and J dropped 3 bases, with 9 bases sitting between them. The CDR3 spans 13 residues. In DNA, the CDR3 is TGTGCCAGCAGTTTGGACGAACTCTACGAGCAGTACTTC. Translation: CASSLDELYEQYF.

The CDR3 bases are TGCGCCAGCAGCTTGGCACAGGGAAACAACGAAAAACTGTTTTTT. Translated, it gives CASSLAQGNNEKLFF. The V gene is TRBV5-1, the J gene TRBJ1-4; D might be TRBD1 (6 bases). CDR1 is SGHRS and CDR2 is YFSETQ in the germline V gene. V gave up 0 bases and J gave up 8 bases, with 14 bases separating them. CDR3 size: 15 residues.

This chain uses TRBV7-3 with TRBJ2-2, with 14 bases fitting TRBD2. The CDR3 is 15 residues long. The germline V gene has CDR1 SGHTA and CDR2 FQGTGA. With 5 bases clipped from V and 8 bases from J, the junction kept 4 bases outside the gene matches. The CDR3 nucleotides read TGTGCCAGCAGCCCCGGACTAGCGGGGGGTGGGGAGCTGTTTTTT. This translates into CASSPGLAGGGELFF.

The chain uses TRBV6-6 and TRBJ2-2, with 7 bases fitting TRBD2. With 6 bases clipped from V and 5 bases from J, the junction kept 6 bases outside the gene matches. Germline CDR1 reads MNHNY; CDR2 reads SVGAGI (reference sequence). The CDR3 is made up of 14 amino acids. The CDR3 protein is CASRSPGGTGELFF. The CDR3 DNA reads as TGTGCCAGCAGATCTCCGGGAGGAACCGGGGAGCTGTTTTTT.

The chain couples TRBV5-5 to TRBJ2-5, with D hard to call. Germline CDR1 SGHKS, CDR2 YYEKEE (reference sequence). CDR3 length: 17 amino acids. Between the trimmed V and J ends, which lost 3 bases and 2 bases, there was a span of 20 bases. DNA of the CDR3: TGTGCCAGCAGCTGGCGGACCGACGGGCGTGGGCAAGAGACCCAGTACTTC. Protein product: CASSWRTDGRGQETQYF.

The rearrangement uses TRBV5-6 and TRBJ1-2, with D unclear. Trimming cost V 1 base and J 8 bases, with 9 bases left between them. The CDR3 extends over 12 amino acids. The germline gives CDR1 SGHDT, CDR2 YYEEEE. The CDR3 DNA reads TGTGCCAGCAGCTTGATCCGCGGAGGCTACACCTTC. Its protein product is CASSLIRGGYTF.

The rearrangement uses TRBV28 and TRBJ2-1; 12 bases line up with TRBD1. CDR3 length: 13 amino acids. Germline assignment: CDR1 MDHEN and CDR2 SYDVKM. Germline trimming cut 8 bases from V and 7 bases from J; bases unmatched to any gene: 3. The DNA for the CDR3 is TGTGCCAGCGGGACAGGGGGCGGGAATGAGCAGTTCTTC. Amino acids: CASGTGGGNEQFF.

The CDR3 DNA reads TGTGCCAGCAGTACCGGGACAGGGAATCAGCCCCAGCATTTT. It specifies CASSTGTGNQPQHF. The chain recombines TRBV6-6 with TRBJ1-5; 9 bases line up with TRBD1. V was clipped by 5 bases and J by 4 bases; unmatched bases: 3. Germline V CDR1 and CDR2: MNHNY, SVGAGI (reference sequence). The CDR3 sequence is 14 residues long.

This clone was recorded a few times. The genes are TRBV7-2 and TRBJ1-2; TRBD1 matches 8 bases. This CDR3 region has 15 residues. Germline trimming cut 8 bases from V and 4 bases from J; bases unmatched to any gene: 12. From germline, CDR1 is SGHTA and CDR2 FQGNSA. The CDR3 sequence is CASPQGGQGFYGYTF. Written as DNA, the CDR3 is TGTGCCAGCCCCCAGGGTGGACAGGGATTCTATGGCTACACCTTC.

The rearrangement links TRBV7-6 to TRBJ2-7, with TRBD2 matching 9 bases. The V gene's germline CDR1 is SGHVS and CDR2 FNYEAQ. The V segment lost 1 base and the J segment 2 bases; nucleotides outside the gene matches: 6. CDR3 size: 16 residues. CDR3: CASSLGTRGGTYEQYF. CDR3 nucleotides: TGTGCCAGCAGCTTAGGGACGCGGGGGGGAACCTACGAGCAGTACTTC.